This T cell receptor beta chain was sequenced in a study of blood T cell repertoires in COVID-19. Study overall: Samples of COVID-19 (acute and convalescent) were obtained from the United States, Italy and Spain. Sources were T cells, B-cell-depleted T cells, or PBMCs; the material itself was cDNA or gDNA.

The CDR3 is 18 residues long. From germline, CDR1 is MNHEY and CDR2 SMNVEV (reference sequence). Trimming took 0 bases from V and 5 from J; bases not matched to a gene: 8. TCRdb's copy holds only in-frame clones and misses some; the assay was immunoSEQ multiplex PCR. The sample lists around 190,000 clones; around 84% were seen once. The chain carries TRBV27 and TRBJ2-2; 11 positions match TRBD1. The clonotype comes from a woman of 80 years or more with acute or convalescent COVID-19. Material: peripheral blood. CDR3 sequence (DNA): TGTGCCAGCAGTTTATCGTCGACCGGGACAGGGGGGACCGGGGAGCTGTTTTTT. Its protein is CASSLSSTGTGGTGELFF.